The 10 T cell receptor beta chains in this list originate from one sample, sequenced in a study of type 1 regulatory T cells. For these receptors, no antigen is known. Via MiXCR, TCRdb re-called the reads, giving one row per CDR3 protein. The profile shows approximately 43,000 distinct CDR3 sequences, 10% to 15% of them singletons. The source material was cultured non-Tr1 T cells, either the whole culture or a sorted T cell fraction (not recorded which). The receptors come from a human donor in good health.

This clonotype came up a few times. The chain couples TRBV20-1 to TRBJ2-3; 13 bases are shared with TRBD2. Losses at the gene ends were 6 bases for V and 5 bases for J; bases not matched to a gene: 8. CDR1 and CDR2 from the germline V gene are DFQATT and SNEGSKA (reference sequence). The length of the CDR3 is 15 residues. Here the CDR3 reads CSAPTGLAGRDTQYF. The CDR3 DNA reads as TGCAGTGCCCCAACGGGACTAGCGGGGAGAGATACGCAGTATTTT.

This clonotype appeared many times. The genes are TRBV20-1 and TRBJ1-5; D is unclear. Germline V gene lookup returns CDR1 DFQATT and CDR2 SNEGSKA (reference sequence). The CDR3 totals 17 residues. The V end lost 0 bases, the J end lost 0 bases, and 15 bases lay between the germline ends. The CDR3 DNA is TGCAGTGCTAGAGATGTGAGAACACCTTATAGCAATCAGCCCCAGCATTTT. Translating gives CSARDVRTPYSNQPQHF.

The chain is built from TRBV7-8 and TRBJ2-7, with 10 bases matching TRBD2. This CDR3 is 15 amino acids long. The germline V gene has CDR1 SGHVS and CDR2 FQNEAQ. V was clipped by 5 bases and J by 2 bases; unmatched bases: 6. CDR3 sequence reads: CASSLLAGVPYEQYF. The DNA of the CDR3 is TGTGCCAGCAGCCTCCTAGCGGGAGTCCCCTACGAGCAGTACTTC. The whole variable domain, filled in from reference TRBV7-8 and TRBJ2-7, reads GAGVSQSPRYKVAKRGQDVALRCDPISGHVSLFWYQQALGQGPEFLTYFQNEAQLDKSGLPSDRFFAERPEGSVSTLKIQRTQQEDSAVYLCASSLLAGVPYEQYFGPGTRLTVT.

At least ten counts were recorded for this clonotype. The chain is built from TRBV7-2 and TRBJ2-3; D tentatively reads TRBD1 or TRBD2 (5 bases each). Germline V gene lookup returns CDR1 SGHTA and CDR2 FQGNSA. V lost 5 bases to trimming and J lost 6 bases, with 15 bases between them. The CDR3 is 14 amino acids. The CDR3 sequence: CASSATGTDDTQYF. CDR3 nucleotide sequence: TGTGCCAGCAGCGCTACCGGGACGGATGATACGCAGTATTTT.

The table lists this clonotype with many counts. V is TRBV12-3 or TRBV12-4 and J is TRBJ2-1; D gene uncertain. With 3 bases removed from V and 7 bases from J, the gap between germline ends came to 10 bases. The CDR3 consists of 13 residues. The CDR3 is CASSLSTQNEQFF. CDR3 in DNA: TGTGCCAGCAGTTTGTCAACACAGAATGAGCAGTTCTTC.

As to this clonotype: One base away lies a much larger clone, so this may be a sequencing read error. The chain links TRBV7-9 to TRBJ1-6, with D hard to call. V gave up 5 bases and J gave up 10 bases, with 15 bases separating them. Looked up from germline, CDR1 is SEHNR and CDR2 is FQNEAQ (reference sequence). This CDR3 has 14 amino acids. The CDR3 DNA sequence: TGTGCCAGCAGCCAAGGCACAGTCAACTCACCCCTCCACTTT. It encodes CASSQGTVNSPLHF.

This clonotype was detected a few times. The chain couples TRBV27 to TRBJ1-1; D call uncertain. CDR1 is MNHEY and CDR2 is SMNVEV in the germline V gene (reference sequence). V lost 6 bases and J 5 bases, leaving 7 bases between the germline ends. CDR3 length: 11 residues. In DNA, the CDR3 is TGTGCCAGCAGGGTTGGAACTGAAGCTTTCTTT. Translating it yields CASRVGTEAFF.

The chain employs TRBV5-1 and TRBJ2-1; the D is unclear. This CDR3 spans 15 amino acids. The ends were cut back, 0 bases at V and 9 bases at J, with 16 bases in the middle. Germline CDR1 SGHRS, CDR2 YFSETQ. The CDR3 nucleotides read TGCGCCAGCAGCTTGGTCTTCGGTTCCCCGCGTGAGCAGTTCTTC. This translates into CASSLVFGSPREQFF.

This clonotype appeared many times. The rearrangement links TRBV5-1 to TRBJ2-1, with 9 positions matching TRBD2. V shed 2 bases and J 0 bases; nucleotides not matched to a gene: 3. Germline assignment: CDR1 SGHRS and CDR2 YFSETQ. CDR3 length: 16 residues. This CDR3 reads CASSLAGGSSYNEQFF. DNA of the CDR3: TGCGCCAGCAGCTTAGCGGGAGGAAGCTCCTACAATGAGCAGTTCTTC.

The rearrangement joins TRBV3-1 to TRBJ1-5, with a possible D match to TRBD1 (6 bases). Deletions cut 4 bases from V and 5 bases from J, with 15 bases between. The CDR3 is 15 amino acids. Germline values: CDR1 LGHDT, CDR2 YNNKEL (reference sequence). The CDR3 sequence is CASSREAGAHQPQHF. The CDR3 bases are TGTGCCAGCAGCCGGGAGGCAGGGGCTCATCAGCCCCAGCATTTT. The full variable domain, rest sourced from reference TRBV3-1 and TRBJ1-5, is DTAVSQTPKYLVTQMGNDKSIKCEQNLGHDTMYWYKQDSKKFLKIMFSYNNKELIINETVPNRFSPKSPDKAHLNLHINSLELGDSAVYFCASSREAGAHQPQHFGDGTRLSIL.